This is a list of T cell receptor beta chains from one sample in a study of shared clonotypes between healthy human individuals. Some clones are missing from TCRdb's copy, which holds only in-frame ones; the method was immunoSEQ multiplex PCR. The sample carries about 2.1 million clones, over 85% recorded once. The sample comprised naive CD8+ T cells from PBMCs. The receptors were sampled from a man younger than 30 in good health. Some clones in this sample may be carry-over from other donors' samples. CDR3s include the opening cysteine and the closing phenylalanine or tryptophan. A D gene is named only where the DNA matches it firmly. Size is stated for part of the rows, as once, few or many counts, or as a class when the clone is expanded.

size,J,V,D,DNA,CDR3
-,TRBJ2-1,TRBV7-6,-,TGTGCCAGCAGCTTAGCGGGGGGCATGGATGAGCAGTTCTTC,CASSLAGGMDEQFF
-,TRBJ2-2,TRBV7-9,-,TGTGCCAGCAGCCCCCCAATTTCCGGGGAGCTGTTTTTT,CASSPPISGELFF
-,TRBJ2-5,TRBV5-8,TRBD1,TGTGCCAGCAGCTTCAGGTGGGGACAGCCTCAAGAGACCCAGTACTTC,CASSFRWGQPQETQYF
-,TRBJ2-1,TRBV4-1,TRBD2,TGCGCCAGCAGCCAAGCGACTAGCGGGAGCTCCTACAATGAGCAGTTCTTC,CASSQATSGSSYNEQFF
few,TRBJ1-1,TRBV27,-,TGTGCCAGCAGTCAACCGGACAGGAACACTGAAGCTTTCTTT,CASSQPDRNTEAFF
-,TRBJ1-2,TRBV7-9,-,TGTGCCAGCAGCTTGGGTGGCGGGGGCGGCTACACCTTC,CASSLGGGGGYTF
-,TRBJ2-3,TRBV11-2,TRBD1,TGTGCCAGCAGCTCCAGTTTGGCGACAGGGAGCCCAGATACGCAGTATTTT,CASSSSLATGSPDTQYF
-,TRBJ2-7,TRBV14,-,TGTGCCAGCAGCCAAAGACAGTTACACTACGAGCAGTACTTC,CASSQRQLHYEQYF
-,TRBJ1-5,TRBV4-1,-,TGCGCCAGCAGCCAGACGCCCACTAACGATCAGCCCCAGCATTTT,CASSQTPTNDQPQHF
once,TRBJ2-1,TRBV27,-,TGTGCCAGCTACTGGGGGCATGAGCAGTTCTTC,CASYWGHEQFF
-,TRBJ2-7,TRBV6-5,-,TGTGCCAGCAGTTACATCGGAGTACCCTACGAGCAGTACTTC,CASSYIGVPYEQYF
-,TRBJ2-1,TRBV10-1,TRBD2,TGCGCCAGCAGTGAGTCGCTAGCGGGAGGGCCGCGTGAGCAGTTCTTC,CASSESLAGGPREQFF
-,TRBJ1-4,TRBV2,-,TGTGCCAGCACTGGACCAACTAATGAAAAACTGTTTTTT,CASTGPTNEKLFF
once,TRBJ2-1,TRBV25-1,TRBD1,TGTGCCAGCAGTGTGGGACAGATTATCCCCTACAATGAGCAGTTCTTC,CASSVGQIIPYNEQFF
-,TRBJ2-1,TRBV11-3,TRBD2,TGTGCCAGCAGCCCTACCCTAGCGGGAGTCAATGGTGAGCAGTTCTTC,CASSPTLAGVNGEQFF
-,TRBJ2-2,TRBV27,-,TGTGCCAGCAGACCGCGCGGGTACACCGGGGAGCTGTTTTTT,CASRPRGYTGELFF
-,TRBJ2-7,TRBV28,-,TGTGCCAGCAGTCGTTCGGGTGGTGGCCACGAGCAGTACTTC,CASSRSGGGHEQYF
-,TRBJ2-1,TRBV29-1,TRBD2,TGCAGCGTAACCCTAGCGGGCCCCTACAATGAGCAGTTCTTC,CSVTLAGPYNEQFF
-,TRBJ2-7,TRBV25-1,-,TGTGCCAGCACGGGGGGCCGGGAGCAGTACTTC,CASTGGREQYF
-,TRBJ2-3,TRBV27,-,TGTGCCAGCAGGGTAAGGGGACGACATACGCAGTATTTT,CASRVRGRHTQYF
-,TRBJ1-1,TRBV7-9,-,TGTGCCAGCAGCCAGATTCTCGTGAACACTGAAGCTTTCTTT,CASSQILVNTEAFF
once,TRBJ2-7,TRBV27,-,TGTGCCAGCAGTTCCACAGGCGGACCAGCCTACGAGCAGTACTTC,CASSSTGGPAYEQYF
few,TRBJ1-2,TRBV29-1,-,TGCAGCGTTGTAGCAGACTACTATGGCTACACCTTC,CSVVADYYGYTF
-,TRBJ2-7,TRBV4-1,-,TGCGCCAGCAGCCTCGGGCGAGGGGATACCTACGAGCAGTACTTC,CASSLGRGDTYEQYF
-,TRBJ1-1,TRBV9,-,TGTGCCAGCAGCGTAGGCAGTACCGGGGAAACGAACACTGAAGCTTTCTTT,CASSVGSTGETNTEAFF
-,TRBJ2-5,TRBV27,-,TGTGCCAGCGGGGAGTTTGGAGAGACCCAGTACTTC,CASGEFGETQYF
-,TRBJ2-2,TRBV28,-,TGTGCCAGCATCGGGTTGAGGCGGGAGCTGTTTTTT,CASIGLRRELFF
-,TRBJ2-5,TRBV4-1,-,TGCGCCAGCAGCCAGAGAAGGGAGTCCATTGAGACCCAGTACTTC,CASSQRRESIETQYF
once,TRBJ1-2,TRBV29-1,-,TGCAGCGTTGAAGCGGCGAGAGGGGACGTTTTTACCTTC,CSVEAARGDVFTF
-,TRBJ2-1,TRBV7-9,-,TGTGCCAGCAGCTCCAGTAGCTCCTACAATGAGCAGTTCTTC,CASSSSSSYNEQFF
-,TRBJ2-7,TRBV19,-,TGTGCCAGTAGTAGGGACTTTGGCTACGAGCAGTACTTC,CASSRDFGYEQYF
-,TRBJ2-7,TRBV11-1,-,TGTGCCAGCAGCTTATACAGGGGACTTGTGGCCCGCTCCTACGAGCAGTACTTC,CASSLYRGLVARSYEQYF
-,TRBJ2-3,TRBV9,TRBD2,TGTGCCAGCAGTGGCGGGAGTCGCGCAGATACGCAGTATTTT,CASSGGSRADTQYF
-,TRBJ2-7,TRBV27,TRBD1,TGTGCCAGCAGCCCCAGGACAGGAGGCTACGAGCAGTACTTC,CASSPRTGGYEQYF
-,TRBJ1-3,TRBV27,-,TGTGCCAGCAGGGGACGGGACTCTGGAAACACCATATATTTT,CASRGRDSGNTIYF
-,TRBJ2-1,TRBV5-6,-,TGTGCCAGCAGCCCGGGGCGAAATGAGCAGTTCTTC,CASSPGRNEQFF
-,TRBJ2-7,TRBV30,-,TGTGCCTGGAGCCAGACAGGGACTCACCACGAGCAGTACTTC,CAWSQTGTHHEQYF
few,TRBJ2-7,TRBV27,-,TGTGCCAGCGCCGTCGGCCTTTCCTACGAGCAGTACTTC,CASAVGLSYEQYF
-,TRBJ2-1,TRBV6-1,-,TGTGCCAGCAGTTCCCTGGGGCTAGTCCCCAATGAGCAGTTCTTC,CASSSLGLVPNEQFF
-,TRBJ2-5,TRBV19,-,TGTGCCAGTAGTTCGGCCCAGTGGGGGGAGACCCAGTACTTC,CASSSAQWGETQYF
-,TRBJ1-1,TRBV28,-,TGTGCCAGCAGTATCCAATCGGGACATGTGAACACTGAAGCTTTCTTT,CASSIQSGHVNTEAFF
once,TRBJ1-1,TRBV19,-,TGTACCAGTTCCCCTTTTGCAACGAACACTGAAGCTTTCTTT,CTSSPFATNTEAFF
-,TRBJ2-1,TRBV27,-,TGTGCCAGCAGATTGGGGATCTCTCAGTTCTTC,CASRLGISQFF
-,TRBJ1-1,TRBV7-9,-,TGTGCCAGCAGCTTCGGGAATATGAACACTGAAGCTTTCTTT,CASSFGNMNTEAFF